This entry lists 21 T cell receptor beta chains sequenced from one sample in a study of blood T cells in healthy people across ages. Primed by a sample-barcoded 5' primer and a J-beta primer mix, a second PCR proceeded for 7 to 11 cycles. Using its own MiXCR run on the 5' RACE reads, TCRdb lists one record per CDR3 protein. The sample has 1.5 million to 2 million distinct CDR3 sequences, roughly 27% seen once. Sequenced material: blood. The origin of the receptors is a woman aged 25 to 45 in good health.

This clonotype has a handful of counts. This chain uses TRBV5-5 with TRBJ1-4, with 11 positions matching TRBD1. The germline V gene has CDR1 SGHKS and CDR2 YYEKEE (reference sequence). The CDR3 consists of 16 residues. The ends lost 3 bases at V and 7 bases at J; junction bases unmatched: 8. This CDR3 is CASSSPTGTGGEKLFF. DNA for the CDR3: TGTGCCAGCAGCTCGCCAACCGGGACAGGGGGTGAAAAACTGTTTTTT.

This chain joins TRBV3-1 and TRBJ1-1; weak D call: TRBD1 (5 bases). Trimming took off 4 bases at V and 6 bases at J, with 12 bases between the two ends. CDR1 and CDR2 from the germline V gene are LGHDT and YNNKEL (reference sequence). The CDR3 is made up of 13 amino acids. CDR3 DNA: TGTGCCAGCAGCCCCAAGGGGCTGGCTGAAGCTTTCTTT. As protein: CASSPKGLAEAFF.

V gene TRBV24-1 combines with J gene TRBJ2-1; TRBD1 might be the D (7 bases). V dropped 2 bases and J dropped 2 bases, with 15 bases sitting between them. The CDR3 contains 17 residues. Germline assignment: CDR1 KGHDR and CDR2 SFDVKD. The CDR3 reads CATSDSAGGGAYNEQFF. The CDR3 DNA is TGTGCCACCAGTGATTCAGCAGGAGGGGGCGCCTACAATGAGCAGTTCTTC.

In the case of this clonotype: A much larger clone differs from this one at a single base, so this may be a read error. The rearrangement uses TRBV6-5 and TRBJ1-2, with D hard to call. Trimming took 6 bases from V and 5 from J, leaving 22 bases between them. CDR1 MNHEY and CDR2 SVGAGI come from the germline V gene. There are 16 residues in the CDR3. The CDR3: CASSFAFNRGGYGYTF. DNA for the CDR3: TGTGCCAGCAGCTTCGCGTTTAATCGGGGAGGGTATGGCTACACCTTC.

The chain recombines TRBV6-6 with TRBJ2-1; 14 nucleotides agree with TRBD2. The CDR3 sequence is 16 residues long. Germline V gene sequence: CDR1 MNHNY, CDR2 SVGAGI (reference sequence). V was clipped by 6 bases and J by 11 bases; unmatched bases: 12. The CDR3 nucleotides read TGTGCCAGCAGCGCTGGACTAGCGGGGGGACCCCTCAAGCAGTTCTTC. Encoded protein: CASSAGLAGGPLKQFF.

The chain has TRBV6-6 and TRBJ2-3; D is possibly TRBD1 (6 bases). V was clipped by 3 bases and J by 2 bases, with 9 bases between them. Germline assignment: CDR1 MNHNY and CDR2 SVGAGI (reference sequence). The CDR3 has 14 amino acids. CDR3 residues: CASSYQGYTDTQYF. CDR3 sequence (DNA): TGTGCCAGCAGTTATCAGGGGTACACAGATACGCAGTATTTT.

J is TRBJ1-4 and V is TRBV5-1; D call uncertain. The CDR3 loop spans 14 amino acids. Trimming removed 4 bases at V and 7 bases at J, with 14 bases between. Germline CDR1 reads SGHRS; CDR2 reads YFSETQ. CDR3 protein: CASSQAGESEKLFF. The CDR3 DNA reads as TGCGCCAGCAGCCAAGCAGGCGAAAGTGAAAAACTGTTTTTT.

The CDR3 region is CASREGQLSSPGANVLTF. As DNA, the CDR3 is TGCGCCAGCAGGGAGGGACAGTTGTCCTCTCCGGGGGCCAACGTCCTGACTTTC. The chain has TRBV5-1 and TRBJ2-6; D may be TRBD1 (7 bases). V was pared by 5 bases and J by 4 bases, with 22 bases between. Germline V gene sequence: CDR1 SGHRS, CDR2 YFSETQ. This CDR3 contains 18 residues. The variable domain in full, with the rest retrieved from reference TRBV5-1 and TRBJ2-6, is KAGVTQTPRYLIKTRGQQVTLSCSPISGHRSVSWYQQTPGQGLQFLFEYFSETQRNKGNFPGRFSGRQFSNSRSEMNVSTLELGDSALYLCASREGQLSSPGANVLTFGAGSRLTVL.

The CDR3 sequence is CASSSPGQPLNTF. DNA for the CDR3: TGTGCCAGCAGTTCCCCGGGACAGCCCTTAAACACCTTC. This chain uses TRBV12-3 or TRBV12-4 with TRBJ1-2; 7 nucleotides line up with TRBD1. This CDR3 is 13 amino acids long. The J segment lost 12 bases and the V segment lost 4 bases, leaving 11 bases of the junction unmatched.

CDR3 DNA: TGTGCCAGCAGCTTGGCGGCAGGGAAGTCCTACGAGCAGTACTTC. Protein: CASSLAAGKSYEQYF. The V call is TRBV5-5, the J call TRBJ2-7; D possibly corresponds to TRBD1 (5 bases). This CDR3 region has 15 residues. Trimming pared 0 bases from V and 1 base from J, leaving 11 bases between. Germline values: CDR1 SGHKS, CDR2 YYEKEE (reference sequence).

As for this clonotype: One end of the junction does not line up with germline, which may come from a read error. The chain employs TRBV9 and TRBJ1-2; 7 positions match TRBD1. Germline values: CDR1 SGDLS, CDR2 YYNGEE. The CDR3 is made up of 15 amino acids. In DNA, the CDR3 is TGTGTCAGCAGCTCTAGCGACAGGGTAGACTATGGCTACACCTTC. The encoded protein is CVSSSSDRVDYGYTF.

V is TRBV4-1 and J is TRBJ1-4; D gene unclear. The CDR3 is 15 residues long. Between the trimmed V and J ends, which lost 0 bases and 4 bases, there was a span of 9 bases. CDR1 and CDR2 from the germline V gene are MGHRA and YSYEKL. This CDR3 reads CASSQDPSFNEKLFF. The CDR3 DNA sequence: TGCGCCAGCAGCCAAGATCCATCCTTTAATGAAAAACTGTTTTTT.

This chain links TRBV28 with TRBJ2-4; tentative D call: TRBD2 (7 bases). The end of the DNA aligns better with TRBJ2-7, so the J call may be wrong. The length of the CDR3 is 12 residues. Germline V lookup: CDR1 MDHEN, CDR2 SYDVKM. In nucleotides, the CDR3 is TGTGCCAGCCTGGGGGAGGGGGACGAGCAGTACTTC. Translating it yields CASLGEGDEQYF.

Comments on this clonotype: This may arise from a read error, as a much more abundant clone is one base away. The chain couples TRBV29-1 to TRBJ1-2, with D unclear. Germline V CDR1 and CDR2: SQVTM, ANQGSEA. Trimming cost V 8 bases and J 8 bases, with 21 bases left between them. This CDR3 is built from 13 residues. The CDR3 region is CSTRFILVKGYTF. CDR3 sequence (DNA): TGCAGCACCAGATTTATACTCGTGAAAGGCTACACCTTC.

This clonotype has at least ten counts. Written as DNA, the CDR3 is TGTGCCACCAGTTCCCTGCGTAGCGGGGGGCTAAATGAGCAGTTCTTC. Encoded protein: CATSSLRSGGLNEQFF. The chain uses TRBV24-1 and TRBJ2-1, with 10 bases identical to TRBD2. Looked up from germline, CDR1 is KGHDR and CDR2 is SFDVKD. CDR3 length equals 16 residues. V shed 6 bases, J shed 7 bases, and the junction held 11 bases outside the gene matches.

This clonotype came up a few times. In nucleotides, the CDR3 is TGCGCCAGCAGCCAAGTCACTAGCGGGGGCAGGATGGATACGCAGTATTTT. The encoded protein is CASSQVTSGGRMDTQYF. The chain carries TRBV4-1 and TRBJ2-3; 11 positions match TRBD2. The CDR3 runs to 17 residues. Trimming removed 1 base from V and 6 bases from J; junction bases left unmatched: 9. Looked up from germline, CDR1 is MGHRA and CDR2 is YSYEKL.

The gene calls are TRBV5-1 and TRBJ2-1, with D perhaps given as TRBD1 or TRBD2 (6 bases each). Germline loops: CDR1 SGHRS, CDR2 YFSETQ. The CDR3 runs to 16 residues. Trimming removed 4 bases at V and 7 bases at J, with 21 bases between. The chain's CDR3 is CASSRRPGALRNEQFF. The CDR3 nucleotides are TGCGCCAGCAGCCGCAGGCCGGGGGCCCTCCGAAATGAGCAGTTCTTC.

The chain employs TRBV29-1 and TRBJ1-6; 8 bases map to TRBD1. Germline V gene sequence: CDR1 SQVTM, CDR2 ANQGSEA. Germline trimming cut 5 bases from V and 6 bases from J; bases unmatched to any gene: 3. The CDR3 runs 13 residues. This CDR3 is CSVSDRVNSPLHF. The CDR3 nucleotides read TGCAGCGTTTCGGACAGGGTTAATTCACCCCTCCACTTT. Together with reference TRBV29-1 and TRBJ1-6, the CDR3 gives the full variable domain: SAVISQKPSRDICQRGTSLTIQCQVDSQVTMMFWYRQQPGQSLTLIATANQGSEATYESGFVIDKFPISRPNLTFSTLTVSNMSPEDSSIYLCSVSDRVNSPLHFGNGTRLTVT.

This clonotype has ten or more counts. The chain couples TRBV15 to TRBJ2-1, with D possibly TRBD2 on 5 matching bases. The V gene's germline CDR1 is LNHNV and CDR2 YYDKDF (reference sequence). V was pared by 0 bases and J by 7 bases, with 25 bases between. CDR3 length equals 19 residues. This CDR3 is CATSRDWSGAHETGNEQFF. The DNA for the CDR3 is TGTGCCACCAGCAGAGATTGGAGCGGCGCTCATGAGACGGGGAATGAGCAGTTCTTC.

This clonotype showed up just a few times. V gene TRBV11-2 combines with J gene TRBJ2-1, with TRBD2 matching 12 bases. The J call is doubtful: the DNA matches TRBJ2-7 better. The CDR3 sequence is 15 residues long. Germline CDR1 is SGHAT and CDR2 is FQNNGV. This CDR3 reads CASTLAGGSYNEQYF. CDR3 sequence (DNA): TGTGCCAGCACCCTAGCGGGAGGGTCCTACAATGAGCAGTACTTC.

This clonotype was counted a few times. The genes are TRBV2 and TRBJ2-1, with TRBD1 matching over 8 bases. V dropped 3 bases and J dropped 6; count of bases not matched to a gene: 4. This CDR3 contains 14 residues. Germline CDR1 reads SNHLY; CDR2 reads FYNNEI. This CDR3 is CASSERQGSNEQFF. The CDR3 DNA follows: TGTGCCAGCAGTGAGCGACAGGGGTCCAATGAGCAGTTCTTC.